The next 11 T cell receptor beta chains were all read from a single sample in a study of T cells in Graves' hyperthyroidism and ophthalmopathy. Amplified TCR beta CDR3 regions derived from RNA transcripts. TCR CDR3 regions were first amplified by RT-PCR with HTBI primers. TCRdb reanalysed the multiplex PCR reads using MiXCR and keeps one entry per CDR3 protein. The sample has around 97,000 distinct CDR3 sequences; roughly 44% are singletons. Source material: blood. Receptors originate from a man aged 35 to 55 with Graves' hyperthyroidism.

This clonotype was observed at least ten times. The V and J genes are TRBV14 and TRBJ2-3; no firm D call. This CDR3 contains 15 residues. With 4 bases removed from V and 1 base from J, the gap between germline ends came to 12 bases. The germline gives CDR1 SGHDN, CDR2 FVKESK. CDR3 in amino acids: CASSRESPGTDTQYF. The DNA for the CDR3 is TGTGCCAGCAGCCGCGAATCCCCTGGCACAGATACGCAGTATTTT.

The CDR3 DNA reads TGTGCCACTTCGGGTCCGCGGGATTTAAACCAAGAGACCCAGTACTTC. Protein sequence: CATSGPRDLNQETQYF. The J gene is TRBJ2-5, the V gene TRBV15; maybe TRBD2 (6 bases). This CDR3 contains 16 residues. Trimming shortened V by 9 bases and J by 0 bases, and 20 bases separated the two germline ends. CDR1 and CDR2 (germline): LNHNV, YYDKDF (reference sequence).

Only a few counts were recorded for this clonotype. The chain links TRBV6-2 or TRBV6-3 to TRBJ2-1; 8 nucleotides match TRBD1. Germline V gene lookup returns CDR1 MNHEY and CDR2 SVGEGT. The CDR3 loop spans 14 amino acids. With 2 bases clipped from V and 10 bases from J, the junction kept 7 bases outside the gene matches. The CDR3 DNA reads TGTGCCAGCAGTTACAGGGCAGGGGGCAAAGAGCAGTTCTTC. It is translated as CASSYRAGGKEQFF.

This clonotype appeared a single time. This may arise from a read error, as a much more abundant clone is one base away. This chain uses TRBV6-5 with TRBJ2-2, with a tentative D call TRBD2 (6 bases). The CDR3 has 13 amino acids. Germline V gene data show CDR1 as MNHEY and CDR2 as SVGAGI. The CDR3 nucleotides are TGTGCCAGCAGCCTCGGGGGTTTCGGGGGGCTGTTTTTT. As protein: CASSLGGFGGLFF.

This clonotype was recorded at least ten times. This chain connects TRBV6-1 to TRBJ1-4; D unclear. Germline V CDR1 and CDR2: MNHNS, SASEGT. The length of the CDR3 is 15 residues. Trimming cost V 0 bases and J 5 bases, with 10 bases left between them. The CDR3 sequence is CASSEAYGWNEKLFF. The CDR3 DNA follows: TGTGCCAGCAGTGAAGCGTACGGGTGGAATGAAAAACTGTTTTTT.

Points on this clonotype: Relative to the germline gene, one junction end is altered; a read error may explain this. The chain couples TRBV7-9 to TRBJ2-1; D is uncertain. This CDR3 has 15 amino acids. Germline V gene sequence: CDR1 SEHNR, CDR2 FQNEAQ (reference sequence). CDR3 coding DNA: TGTGCCAGTAGCTTAGATCAAGGGCGCAACTATGAGCAGTTCTTC. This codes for CASSLDQGRNYEQFF.

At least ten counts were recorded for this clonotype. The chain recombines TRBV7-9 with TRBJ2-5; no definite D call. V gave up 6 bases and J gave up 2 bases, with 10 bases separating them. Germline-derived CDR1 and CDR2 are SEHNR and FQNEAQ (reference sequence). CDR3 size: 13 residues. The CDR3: CASSHTGQETQYF. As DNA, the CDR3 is TGTGCCAGCAGTCATACCGGGCAAGAGACCCAGTACTTC. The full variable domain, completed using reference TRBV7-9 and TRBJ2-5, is DTGVSQNPRHKITKRGQNVTFRCDPISEHNRLYWYRQTLGQGPEFLTYFQNEAQLEKSRLLSDRFSAERPKGSFSTLEIQRTEQGDSAMYLCASSHTGQETQYFGPGTRLLVL.

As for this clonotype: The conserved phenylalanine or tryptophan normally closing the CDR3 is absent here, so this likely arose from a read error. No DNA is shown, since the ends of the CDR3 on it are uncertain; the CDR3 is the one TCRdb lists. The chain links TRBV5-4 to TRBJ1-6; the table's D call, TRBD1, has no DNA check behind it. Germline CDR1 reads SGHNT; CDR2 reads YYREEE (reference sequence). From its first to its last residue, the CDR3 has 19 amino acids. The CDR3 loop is CASSLAPGQGGPIIHPSIL.

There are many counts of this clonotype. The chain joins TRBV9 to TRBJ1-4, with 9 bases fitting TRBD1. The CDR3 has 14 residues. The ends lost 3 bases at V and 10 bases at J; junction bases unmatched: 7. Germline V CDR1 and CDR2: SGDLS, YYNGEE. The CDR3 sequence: CASSATGGAGKLFF. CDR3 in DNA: TGTGCCAGCAGCGCTACAGGGGGCGCCGGAAAACTGTTTTTT. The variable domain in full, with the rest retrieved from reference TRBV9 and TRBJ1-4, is DSGVTQTPKHLITATGQRVTLRCSPRSGDLSVYWYQQSLDQGLQFLIQYYNGEERAKGNILERFSAQQFPDLHSELNLSSLELGDSALYFCASSATGGAGKLFFGSGTQLSVL.

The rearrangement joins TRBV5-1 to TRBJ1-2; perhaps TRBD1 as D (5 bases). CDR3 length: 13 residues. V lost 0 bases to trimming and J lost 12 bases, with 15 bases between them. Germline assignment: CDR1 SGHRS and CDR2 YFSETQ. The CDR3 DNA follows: TGCGCCAGCAGCTTGGGGGACGCCTCTGGAAACACCTTC. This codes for CASSLGDASGNTF.

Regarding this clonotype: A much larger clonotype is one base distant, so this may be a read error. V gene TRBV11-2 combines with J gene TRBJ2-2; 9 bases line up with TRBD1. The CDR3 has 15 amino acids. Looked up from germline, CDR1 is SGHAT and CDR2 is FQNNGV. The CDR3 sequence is CASSLRTGDTGELLF. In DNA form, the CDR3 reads TGTGCCAGCAGCTTAAGGACAGGGGACACCGGGGAGCTGCTTTTT.